This TCR beta chain emerged from a study of sequential checkpoint blockade in melanoma (dated by TCRdb to about 2019). For the wider study: Patients were assigned by 1:1 randomization to either first-line nivolumab followed by ipilimumab (arm A) or ipilimumab followed by nivolumab (arm B). Maintenance nivolumab was given following each of the two trial sequences. Roughly 80% of the matched tumor biopsy pairs taken before and after treatment were from the same lesion. For 20 or so patients, matched tumor biopsies were taken both before treatment and at week 13, after single-agent nivolumab (arm A) or ipilimumab (arm B). DNA from more than 75 melanoma tumor samples collected before treatment underwent TCRbeta immunosequencing. Beyond this particular receptor, the publication reports: Tumor T-cell fraction and clonality were found to correlate with PD-L1 staining and CD8+ T-cell counts but not with mutational load. Within-arm analyses of tumor T-cell fraction were constrained by small sample sizes and reduced statistical power. Achieving clinical benefit was about 30 times more likely for patients whose tumor T-cell fraction and clonality increased by week 13. Among patients in arm A, the nivolumab-first arm, pretreatment tumor TIL clonality was associated with response (P = .04). The response-prediction model combining TCR metrics and mutation burden needs validation in larger, independent patient cohorts.

The immunoSEQ Assay was used to immunosequence TCRbeta CDR3 regions from genomic DNA. Before high-throughput sequencing, genomic DNA was amplified using bias-controlled multiplex PCR. On the study's bioinformatics: To quantify the absolute abundance of each unique TCRbeta CDR3 region, the sequences were collapsed and filtered. Clonality, defined as 1 minus Pielou's evenness, was calculated using only productive rearrangements. Tumor T-cell fraction was calculated by normalizing TCRbeta template counts to usable DNA, which was estimated from several housekeeping genes. Clones with significantly greater frequencies in on-treatment versus baseline samples were identified using a previously published method. TCRdb took this table from immuneACCESS and kept in-frame rearrangements with V and J called. Such tables lack part of the clones; where checked against another copy, unresolved V genes explain under half of the gap, and the rest is unexplained. That table supplies the V and J calls and clone size; D and trimming were determined from the DNA. The sample data list about 490 clones, and around 23% of these were observed just once. The top ten clonotypes cover 7.1% of the sample.

The treatment or condition label of this sample denotes: randomized to nivolumab then ipilimumab (arm A) or the reverse (arm B). Prior DNA-damaging chemotherapy had not been received by any trial patient. The samples were obtained from melanoma patients enrolled in CheckMate 064, an open-label, randomized phase II trial testing sequential checkpoint blockade. Genomic DNA from formalin-fixed paraffin-embedded (FFPE) tissue samples served as the input for tumor TCR sequencing. This clone was seen a few times. No cognate antigen has been identified for it. Base qualities were left out, and no much larger clone turns up one base away. V lost 0 bases and J lost 1 base; the stretch between them is 10 bases long. The CDR3, from cysteine to phenylalanine, totals 16 residues. Here the CDR3 DNA is all that survives: 48 bases in frame from base 1. CDR1 and CDR2 (MNHNS, SASEGT) derive from the germline V gene.

Sequencing used tumor tissue (inferred from file names), obtained from a patient given nivolumab and ipilimumab in sequence. The source of this sequence is a human donor with melanoma. The rearranged chain carries TRBV6-1 and TRBJ2-1; the D segment could be TRBD1, given 5 matching bases. CDR3 loop: CASSEATAKSYNEQFF. The DNA reads TGTGCCAGCAGTGAAGCGACAGCTAAGTCCTACAATGAGCAGTTCTTC.